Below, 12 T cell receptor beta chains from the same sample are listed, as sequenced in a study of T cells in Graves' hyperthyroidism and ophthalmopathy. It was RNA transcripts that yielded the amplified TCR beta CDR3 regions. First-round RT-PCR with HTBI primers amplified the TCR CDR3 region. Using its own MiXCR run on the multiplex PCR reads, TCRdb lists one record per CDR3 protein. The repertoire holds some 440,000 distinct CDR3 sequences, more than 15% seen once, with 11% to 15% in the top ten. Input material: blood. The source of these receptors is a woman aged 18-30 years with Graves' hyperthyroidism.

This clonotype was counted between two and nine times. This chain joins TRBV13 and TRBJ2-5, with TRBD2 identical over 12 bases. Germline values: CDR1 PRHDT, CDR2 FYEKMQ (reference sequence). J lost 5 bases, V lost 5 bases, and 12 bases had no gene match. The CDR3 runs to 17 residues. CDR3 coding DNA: TGTGCCAGCAGCCCCCCCTGGACTAGCGGGAAATATGAGACCCAGTACTTC. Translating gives CASSPPWTSGKYETQYF.

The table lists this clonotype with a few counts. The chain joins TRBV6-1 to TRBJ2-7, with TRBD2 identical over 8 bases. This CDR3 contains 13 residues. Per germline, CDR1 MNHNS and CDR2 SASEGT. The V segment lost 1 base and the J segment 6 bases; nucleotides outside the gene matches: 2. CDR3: CASSEEAGGEQYF. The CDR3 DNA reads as TGTGCCAGCAGTGAAGAGGCGGGGGGCGAGCAGTACTTC.

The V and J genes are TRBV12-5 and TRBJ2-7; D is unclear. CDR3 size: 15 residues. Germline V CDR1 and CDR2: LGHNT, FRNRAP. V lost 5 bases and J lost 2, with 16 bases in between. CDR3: CASGLKVDEAYEQYF. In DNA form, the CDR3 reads TGTGCTAGTGGTCTAAAAGTGGACGAAGCCTACGAGCAGTACTTC.

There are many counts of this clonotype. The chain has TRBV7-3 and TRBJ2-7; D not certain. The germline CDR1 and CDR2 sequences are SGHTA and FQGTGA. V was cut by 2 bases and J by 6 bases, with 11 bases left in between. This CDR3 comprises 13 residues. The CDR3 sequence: CASSLDPRAEQYF. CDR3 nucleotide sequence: TGTGCCAGCAGCTTAGACCCTCGCGCCGAGCAGTACTTC.

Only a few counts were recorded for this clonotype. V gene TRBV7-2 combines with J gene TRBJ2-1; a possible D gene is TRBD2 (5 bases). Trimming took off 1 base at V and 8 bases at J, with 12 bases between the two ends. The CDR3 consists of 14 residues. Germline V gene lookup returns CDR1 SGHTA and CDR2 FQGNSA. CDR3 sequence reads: CASSLGVGVDEQFF. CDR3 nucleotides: TGTGCCAGCAGCTTAGGGGTCGGGGTTGATGAGCAGTTCTTC.

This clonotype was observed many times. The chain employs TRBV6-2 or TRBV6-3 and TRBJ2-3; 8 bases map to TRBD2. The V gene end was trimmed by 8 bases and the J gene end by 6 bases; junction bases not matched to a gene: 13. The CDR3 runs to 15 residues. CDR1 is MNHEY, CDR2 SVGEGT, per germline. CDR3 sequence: CASEDGREEGDTQYF. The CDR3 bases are TGTGCCAGCGAGGATGGGCGGGAGGAGGGGGATACGCAGTATTTT.

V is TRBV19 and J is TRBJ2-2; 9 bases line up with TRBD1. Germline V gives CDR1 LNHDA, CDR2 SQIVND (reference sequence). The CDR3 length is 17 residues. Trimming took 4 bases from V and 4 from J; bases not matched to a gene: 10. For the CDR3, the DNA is TGTGCCAGTAGTACGCAAACAGGGGGCGGGGGCACCGGGGAGCTGTTTTTT. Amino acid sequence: CASSTQTGGGGTGELFF.

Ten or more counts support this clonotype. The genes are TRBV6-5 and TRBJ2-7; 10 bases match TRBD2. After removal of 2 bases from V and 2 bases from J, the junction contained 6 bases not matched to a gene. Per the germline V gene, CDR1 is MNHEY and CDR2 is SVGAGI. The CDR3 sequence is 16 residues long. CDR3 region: CASSYPTSGKPYEQYF. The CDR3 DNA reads TGTGCCAGCAGTTACCCAACTAGCGGGAAACCCTACGAGCAGTACTTC.

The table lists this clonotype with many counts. The CDR3 is CSAREIRVYNEQFF. For the CDR3, the DNA is TGCAGTGCTAGAGAGATCAGGGTTTACAATGAGCAGTTCTTC. This chain links TRBV20-1 with TRBJ2-1, with D perhaps matching TRBD1 (5 bases). CDR1 DFQATT and CDR2 SNEGSKA come from the germline V gene (reference sequence). CDR3 length: 14 residues. The V end lost 0 bases, the J end lost 4 bases, and 10 bases lay between the germline ends.

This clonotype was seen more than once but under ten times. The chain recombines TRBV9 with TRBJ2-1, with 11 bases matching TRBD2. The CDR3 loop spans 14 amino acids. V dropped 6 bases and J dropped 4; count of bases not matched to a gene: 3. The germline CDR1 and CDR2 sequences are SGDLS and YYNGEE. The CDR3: CASNPSGGYNEQFF. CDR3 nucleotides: TGTGCCAGCAACCCTAGCGGGGGGTACAATGAGCAGTTCTTC.

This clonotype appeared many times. As DNA, the CDR3 is TGTGCCAGCAGCTTTTGGGCTTCTGGCGAGCAGTACTTC. Protein product: CASSFWASGEQYF. This chain joins TRBV11-2 and TRBJ2-7; D gene uncertain. Per the germline V gene, CDR1 is SGHAT and CDR2 is FQNNGV. This CDR3 region has 13 residues. Trimming shortened V by 3 bases and J by 6 bases, and 12 bases separated the two germline ends.

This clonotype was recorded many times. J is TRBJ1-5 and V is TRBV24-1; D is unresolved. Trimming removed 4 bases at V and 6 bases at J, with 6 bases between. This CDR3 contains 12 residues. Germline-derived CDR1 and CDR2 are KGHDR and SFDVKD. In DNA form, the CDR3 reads TGTGCCACCAGTGACGGTCGTCAGCCCCAGCATTTT. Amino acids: CATSDGRQPQHF.